The T cell receptor beta chain under discussion was sequenced for a study of regulatory T cells in long-lasting Graves disease. Time point denoted: newly diagnosed GD, antithyroid drugs for less than 3 months. Making the TCR library involved RNA that had been extracted from PBMCs. The V end lost 3 bases, the J end lost 4 bases, and 9 bases lay between the germline ends. The CDR3 extends over 14 amino acids. There are many counts of this clonotype. The target antigen is unknown. According to the study, TCR beta libraries were built with iRepertoire HTBI primers and CDR3-region Arm-PCR. MiXCR, applied by TCRdb to the multiplex PCR reads, yields one record per CDR3 protein. The sample carries hundreds of thousands of distinct CDR3 sequences, 15% to 20% recorded once. Broader study findings: Among samples with persistent disease, TRBV28, TRBJ1-2 and TRBJ2-5 were favored. Persistent cases of Graves' showed reduced TCR diversity relative to newly diagnosed patients.

The sample also formed part of further work on T cells in Graves' hyperthyroidism and ophthalmopathy. Turning to that study: Expanded thyroid clonotypes (above 0.001) were mostly also found in blood.

The V and J genes are TRBV12-3 or TRBV12-4 and TRBJ1-4, with unresolved D. The starting material was peripheral blood mononuclear cells (PBMCs), obtained at new diagnosis, from a patient treated with antithyroid drugs. This TCR was recovered from a woman aged 35-60 years with Graves disease. DNA for the CDR3: TGTGCCAGCAGTTTGGGCCTAGTTAATGAAAAACTGTTTTTT. This encodes CASSLGLVNEKLFF.